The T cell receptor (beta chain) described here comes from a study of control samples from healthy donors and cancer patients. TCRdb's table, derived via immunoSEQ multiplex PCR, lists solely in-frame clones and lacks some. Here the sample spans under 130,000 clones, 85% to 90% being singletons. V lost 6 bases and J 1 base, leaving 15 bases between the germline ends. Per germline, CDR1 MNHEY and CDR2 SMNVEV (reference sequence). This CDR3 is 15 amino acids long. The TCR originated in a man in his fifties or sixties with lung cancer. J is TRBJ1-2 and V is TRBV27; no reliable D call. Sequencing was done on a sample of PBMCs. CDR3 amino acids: CASSRALTDNYGYTF. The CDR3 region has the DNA TGTGCCAGCAGCCGAGCGTTGACGGATAACTATGGCTACACCTTC.